What follows are 12 T cell receptor beta chains derived from one specimen sequenced in a study of cytomegalovirus exposure and HLA in healthy donors. Amplification used 60 Vbeta primers and 13 Jbeta primers. The data were produced by immunoSEQ multiplex PCR, yet TCRdb's version contains in-frame clones alone and is incomplete. The data show approximately 110,000 clones, about 83% seen once. Input material: PBMCs. The receptors derive from a female donor in good health and CMV-seropositive.

This CDR3 is CASGLGGQRGREQFF. DNA for the CDR3: TGTGCTAGTGGTTTGGGGGGACAAAGAGGAAGGGAGCAGTTCTTC. This chain uses TRBV12-5 with TRBJ2-1, with D possibly being TRBD1 (6 bases). This CDR3 spans 15 amino acids. Germline V gene data show CDR1 as LGHNT and CDR2 as FRNRAP. The V end was cut by 1 base, the J end by 10 bases, with 17 bases between.

This chain uses TRBV5-4 with TRBJ1-3; D not certain. Trimming took off 1 base at V and 0 bases at J, with 5 bases between the two ends. Germline CDR1 is SGHNT and CDR2 is YYREEE (reference sequence). The CDR3 sequence is 14 residues long. CDR3 bases: TGTGCCAGCAGCTTGTACAACTCTGGAAACACCATATATTTT. It translates to CASSLYNSGNTIYF. The full variable domain, rest sourced from reference TRBV5-4 and TRBJ1-3, is ETGVTQSPTHLIKTRGQQVTLRCSSQSGHNTVSWYQQALGQGPQFIFQYYREEENGRGNFPPRFSGLQFPNYSSELNVNALELDDSALYLCASSLYNSGNTIYFGEGSWLTVV.

This rearrangement joins TRBV27 to TRBJ2-5, with TRBD1 matching 9 bases. The germline V gene encodes CDR1 MNHEY and CDR2 SMNVEV (reference sequence). The CDR3 has 15 residues. V gave up 5 bases and J gave up 4 bases; unmatched junction bases: 8. The chain's CDR3 is CASSKNRGLRETQYF. CDR3 DNA: TGTGCCAGCAGTAAAAACAGGGGGCTGAGAGAGACCCAGTACTTC.

This sequence joins TRBV7-2 and TRBJ2-1; 9 bases are shared with TRBD2. Germline V gene sequence: CDR1 SGHTA, CDR2 FQGNSA. Trimming removed 5 bases from V and 9 bases from J; junction bases left unmatched: 11. This CDR3 contains 15 residues. CDR3 DNA sequence: TGTGCCAGCAGCGTAACGAGCGGGGGGAGGGGTGAGCAGTTCTTC. Its translation: CASSVTSGGRGEQFF.

The chain links TRBV28 to TRBJ1-2; TRBD1 matches 7 bases. Germline V gene lookup returns CDR1 MDHEN and CDR2 SYDVKM. This CDR3 is 14 amino acids long. V lost 4 bases to trimming and J lost 3 bases; unmatched junction nucleotides: 5. CDR3 loop: CASSSPGGHYGYTF. The CDR3 nucleotides are TGTGCCAGCAGTTCCCCAGGGGGACACTATGGCTACACCTTC.

V is TRBV4-2 and J is TRBJ2-1, with TRBD2 matching 7 bases. The CDR3 has 14 residues. Germline V lookup: CDR1 LGHNA, CDR2 YNFKEQ. J was trimmed by 10 bases and V by 0 bases; bases with no gene match: 6. The DNA for the CDR3 is TGTGCCAGCAGCCAAGATTTCGGGGGGAGAGAGCAGTTCTTC. It encodes CASSQDFGGREQFF.

As DNA, the CDR3 is TGTGCCTGGATGGGGGGACAGCTTCAAGAGACCCAGTACTTC. Translation: CAWMGGQLQETQYF. The gene calls are TRBV30 and TRBJ2-5; tentative D call: TRBD1 (7 bases). V was shortened by 4 bases and J by 2 bases, with 14 bases between the two germline ends. From germline, CDR1 is GTSNPN and CDR2 SVGIG (reference sequence). CDR3 size: 14 residues. The variable domain in full, with the rest retrieved from reference TRBV30 and TRBJ2-5, is SQTIHQWPATLVQPVGSPLSLECTVEGTSNPNLYWYRQAAGRGLQLLFYSVGIGQISSEVPQNLSASRPQDRQFILSSKKLLLSDSGFYLCAWMGGQLQETQYFGPGTRLLVL.

The CDR3 reads CASSPNLAGGPYEQFF. CDR3 nucleotide sequence: TGTGCCAGCAGCCCGAATCTAGCGGGAGGGCCCTATGAGCAGTTCTTC. The V gene is TRBV11-2, the J gene TRBJ2-1; 12 bases map to TRBD2. The CDR3 has 16 residues. V shed 5 bases and J 8 bases; nucleotides not matched to a gene: 10. Looked up from germline, CDR1 is SGHAT and CDR2 is FQNNGV.

The V call is TRBV2, the J call TRBJ2-3; D uncertain. CDR3 length equals 14 residues. Deletions cut 11 bases from V and 0 bases from J, with 15 bases between. Per the germline V gene, CDR1 is SNHLY and CDR2 is FYNNEI. The CDR3 DNA reads as TGTGCCTATAACGGAGTACCTAGCACAGATACGCAGTATTTT. Translated, it gives CAYNGVPSTDTQYF.

The V call is TRBV11-1, the J call TRBJ2-5; weak D call: TRBD2 (5 bases). CDR1 and CDR2 (germline): SGHAT, FQDESV (reference sequence). The V and J ends lost 1 base and 2 bases respectively, with 14 bases between them. The CDR3 is made up of 16 amino acids. The CDR3 coding sequence is TGTGCCAGCAGCTTAGTGCCGGGGTTAGTTCAAGAGACCCAGTACTTC. Residues: CASSLVPGLVQETQYF.

The rearrangement links TRBV6-1 to TRBJ1-2; D is uncertain. The V end was cut by 11 bases, the J end by 2 bases, with 18 bases between. The CDR3 extends over 14 amino acids. Per germline, CDR1 MNHNS and CDR2 SASEGT. DNA for the CDR3: TGTGCCGCTCTCGAGAGGAATAAAAACTATGGCTACACCTTC. It specifies CAALERNKNYGYTF.

This clone was detected once. CDR3 region: CASSPGQQGDTNYGYTF. The CDR3 DNA reads as TGTGCCAGCTCACCGGGTCAACAGGGTGACACTAACTATGGCTACACCTTC. This rearrangement joins TRBV18 to TRBJ1-2, with D maybe TRBD1 (6 bases). The CDR3 consists of 17 residues. V lost 3 bases to trimming and J lost 0 bases, with 17 bases between them. Germline lookup yields CDR1 KGHSH and CDR2 LQKENI. Full variable domain (remainder filled in from reference TRBV18 and TRBJ1-2): NAGVMQNPRHLVRRRGQEARLRCSPMKGHSHVYWYRQLPEEGLKFMVYLQKENIIDESGMPKERFSAEFPKEGPSILRIQQVVRGDSAAYFCASSPGQQGDTNYGYTFGSGTRLTVV.